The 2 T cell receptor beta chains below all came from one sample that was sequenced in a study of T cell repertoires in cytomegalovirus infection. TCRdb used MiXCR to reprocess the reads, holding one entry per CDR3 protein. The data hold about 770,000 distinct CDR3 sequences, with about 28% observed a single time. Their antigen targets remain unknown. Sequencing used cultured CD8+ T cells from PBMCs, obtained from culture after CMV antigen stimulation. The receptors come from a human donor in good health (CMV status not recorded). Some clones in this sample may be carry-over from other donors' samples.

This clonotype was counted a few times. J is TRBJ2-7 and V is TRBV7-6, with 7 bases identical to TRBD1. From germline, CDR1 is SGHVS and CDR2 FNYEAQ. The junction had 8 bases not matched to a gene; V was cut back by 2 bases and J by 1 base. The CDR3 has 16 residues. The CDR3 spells CASSLLDRQPSYEQYV. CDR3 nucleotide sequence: TGTGCCAGCAGCTTACTGGACAGGCAACCATCCTACGAGCAGTACGTC.

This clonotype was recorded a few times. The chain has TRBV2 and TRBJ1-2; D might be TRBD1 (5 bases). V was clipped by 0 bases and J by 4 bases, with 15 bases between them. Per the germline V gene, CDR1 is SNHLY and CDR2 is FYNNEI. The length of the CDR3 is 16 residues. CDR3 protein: CASSEALQGWSYGYTF. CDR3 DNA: TGTGCCAGCAGTGAAGCGCTTCAGGGTTGGAGCTATGGCTACACCTTC.